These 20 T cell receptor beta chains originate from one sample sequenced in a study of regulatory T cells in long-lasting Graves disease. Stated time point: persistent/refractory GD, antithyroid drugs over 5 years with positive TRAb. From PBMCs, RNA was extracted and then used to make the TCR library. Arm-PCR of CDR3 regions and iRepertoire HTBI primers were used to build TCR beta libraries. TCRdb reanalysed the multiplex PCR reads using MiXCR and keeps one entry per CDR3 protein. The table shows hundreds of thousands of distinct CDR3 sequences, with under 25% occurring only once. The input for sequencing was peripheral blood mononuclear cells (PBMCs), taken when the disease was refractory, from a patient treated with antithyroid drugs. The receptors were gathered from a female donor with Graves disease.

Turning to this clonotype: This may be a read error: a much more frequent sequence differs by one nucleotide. The CDR3 reads CAGSAGLAGVLRETQYF. CDR3 in DNA: TGTGCCGGCAGCGCGGGACTAGCGGGAGTACTCCGAGAGACCCAGTACTTC. The chain carries TRBV9 and TRBJ2-5; 14 positions agree with TRBD2. The CDR3 has 17 amino acids. CDR1 is SGDLS and CDR2 is YYNGEE in the germline V gene.

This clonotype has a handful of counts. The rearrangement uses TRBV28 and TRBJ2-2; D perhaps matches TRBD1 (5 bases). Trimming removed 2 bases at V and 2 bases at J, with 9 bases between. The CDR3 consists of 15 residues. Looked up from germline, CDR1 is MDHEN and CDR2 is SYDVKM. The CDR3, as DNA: TGTGCCAGCAGTTTAAGACAGTTTAACACCGGGGAGCTGTTTTTT. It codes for CASSLRQFNTGELFF.

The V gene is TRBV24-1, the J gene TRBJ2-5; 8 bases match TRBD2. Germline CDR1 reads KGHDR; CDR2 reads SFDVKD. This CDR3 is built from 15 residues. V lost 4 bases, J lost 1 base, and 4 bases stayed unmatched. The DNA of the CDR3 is TGTGCCACCAGTGACCCCACTAGCGGCCAAGAGACCCAGTACTTC. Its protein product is CATSDPTSGQETQYF.

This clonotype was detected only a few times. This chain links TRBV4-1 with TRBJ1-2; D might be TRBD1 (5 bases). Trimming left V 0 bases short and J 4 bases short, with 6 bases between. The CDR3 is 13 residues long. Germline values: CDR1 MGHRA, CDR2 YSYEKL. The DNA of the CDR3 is TGCGCCAGCAGCCAAGAAAGGGGCTATGGCTACACCTTC. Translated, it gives CASSQERGYGYTF.

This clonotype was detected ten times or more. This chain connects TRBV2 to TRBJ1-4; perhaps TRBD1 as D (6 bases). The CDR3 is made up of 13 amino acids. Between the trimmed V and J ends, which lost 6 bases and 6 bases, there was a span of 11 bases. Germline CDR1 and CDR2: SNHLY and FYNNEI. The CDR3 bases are TGTGCCAGCAGAACAGGGAACGATGAAAAACTGTTTTTT. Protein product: CASRTGNDEKLFF.

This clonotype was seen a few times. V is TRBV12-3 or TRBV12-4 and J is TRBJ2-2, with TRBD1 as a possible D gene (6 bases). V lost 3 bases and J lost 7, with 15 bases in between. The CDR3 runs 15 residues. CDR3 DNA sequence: TGTGCCAGCAGTTTCGGGGCAGGGGCTAACGGGGAGCTGTTTTTT. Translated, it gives CASSFGAGANGELFF.

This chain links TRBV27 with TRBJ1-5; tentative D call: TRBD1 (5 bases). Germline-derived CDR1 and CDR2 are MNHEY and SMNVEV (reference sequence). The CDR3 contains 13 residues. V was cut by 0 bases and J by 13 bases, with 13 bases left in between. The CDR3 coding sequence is TGTGCCAGCAGTTTATCGCCCAGGGTGCTTCAGCATTTT. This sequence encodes CASSLSPRVLQHF.

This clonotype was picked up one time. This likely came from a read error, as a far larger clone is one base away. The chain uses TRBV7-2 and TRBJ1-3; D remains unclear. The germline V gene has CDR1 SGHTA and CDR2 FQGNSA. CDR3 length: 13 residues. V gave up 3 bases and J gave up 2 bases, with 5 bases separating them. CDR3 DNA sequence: TGTGCCAGCAGCTTCGACCCTGGAAACACCATATATTTT. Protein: CASSFDPGNTIYF.

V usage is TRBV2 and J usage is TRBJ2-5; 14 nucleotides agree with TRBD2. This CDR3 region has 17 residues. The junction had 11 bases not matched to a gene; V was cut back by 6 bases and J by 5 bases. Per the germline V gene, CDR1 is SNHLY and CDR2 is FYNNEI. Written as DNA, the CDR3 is TGTGCCAGCAGAGCCGGGACTAGCGGGAGTCTGTGGGAGACCCAGTACTTC. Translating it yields CASRAGTSGSLWETQYF.

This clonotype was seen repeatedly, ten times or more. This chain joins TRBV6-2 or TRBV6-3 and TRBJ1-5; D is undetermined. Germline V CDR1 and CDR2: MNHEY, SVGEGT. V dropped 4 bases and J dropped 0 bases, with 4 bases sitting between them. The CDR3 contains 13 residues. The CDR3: CASSWNSNQPQHF. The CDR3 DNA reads TGTGCCAGCAGTTGGAATAGCAATCAGCCCCAGCATTTT.

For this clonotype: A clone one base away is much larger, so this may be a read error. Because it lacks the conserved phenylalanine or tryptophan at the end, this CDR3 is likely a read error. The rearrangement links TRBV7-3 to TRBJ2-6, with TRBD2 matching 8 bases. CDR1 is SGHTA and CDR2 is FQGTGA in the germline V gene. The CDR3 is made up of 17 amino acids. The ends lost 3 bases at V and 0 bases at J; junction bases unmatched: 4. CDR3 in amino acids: CASSFSGNPSGANVLTS. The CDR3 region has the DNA TGTGCCAGCAGCTTTAGCGGGAACCCCTCTGGGGCCAACGTCCTGACTTCC.

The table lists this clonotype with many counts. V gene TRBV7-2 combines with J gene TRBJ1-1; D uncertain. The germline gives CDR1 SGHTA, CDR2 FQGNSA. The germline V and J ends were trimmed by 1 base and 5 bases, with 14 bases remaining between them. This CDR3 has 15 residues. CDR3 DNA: TGTGCCAGCAGCTTAGGATTAGGGATTCGGACTGAAGCTTTCTTT. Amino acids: CASSLGLGIRTEAFF.

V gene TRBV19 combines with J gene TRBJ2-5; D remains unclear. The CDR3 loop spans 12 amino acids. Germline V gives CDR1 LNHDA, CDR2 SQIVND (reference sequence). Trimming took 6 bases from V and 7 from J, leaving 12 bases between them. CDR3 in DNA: TGTGCCAGTAGGGGTGCAGGACGGACCCAGTACTTC. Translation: CASRGAGRTQYF. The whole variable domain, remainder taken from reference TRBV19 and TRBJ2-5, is DGGITQSPKYLFRKEGQNVTLSCEQNLNHDAMYWYRQDPGQGLRLIYYSQIVNDFQKGDIAEGYSVSREKKESFPLTVTSAQKNPTAFYLCASRGAGRTQYFGPGTRLLVL.

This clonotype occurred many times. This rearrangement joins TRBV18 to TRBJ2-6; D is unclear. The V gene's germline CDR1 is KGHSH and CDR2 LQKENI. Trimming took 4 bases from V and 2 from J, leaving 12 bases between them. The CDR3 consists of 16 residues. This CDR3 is CASSRTLGTGANVLTF. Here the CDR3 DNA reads TGTGCCAGCTCACGTACATTAGGGACTGGGGCCAACGTCCTGACTTTC.

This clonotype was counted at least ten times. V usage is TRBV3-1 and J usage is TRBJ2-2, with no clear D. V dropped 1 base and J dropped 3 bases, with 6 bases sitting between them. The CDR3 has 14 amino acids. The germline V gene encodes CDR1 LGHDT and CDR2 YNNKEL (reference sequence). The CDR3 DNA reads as TGTGCCAGCAGCCAAGGCCCTCACACCGGGGAGCTGTTTTTT. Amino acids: CASSQGPHTGELFF.

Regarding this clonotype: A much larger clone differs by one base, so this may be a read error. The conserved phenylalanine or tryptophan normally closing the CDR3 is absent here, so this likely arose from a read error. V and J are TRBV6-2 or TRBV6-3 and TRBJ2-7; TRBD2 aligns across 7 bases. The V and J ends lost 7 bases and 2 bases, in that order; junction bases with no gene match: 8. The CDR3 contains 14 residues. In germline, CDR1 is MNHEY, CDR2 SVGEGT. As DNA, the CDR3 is TGTGCCAGCACCCGGAGCGGGAACACCTACGAGCAGTACCTC. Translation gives CASTRSGNTYEQYL.

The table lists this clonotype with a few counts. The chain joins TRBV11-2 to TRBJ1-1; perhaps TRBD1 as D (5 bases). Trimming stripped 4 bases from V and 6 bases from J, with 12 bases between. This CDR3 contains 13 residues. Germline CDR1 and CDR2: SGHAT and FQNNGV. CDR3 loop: CASSSLGEPEAFF. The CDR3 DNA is TGTGCCAGCAGCTCATTAGGGGAGCCTGAAGCTTTCTTT.

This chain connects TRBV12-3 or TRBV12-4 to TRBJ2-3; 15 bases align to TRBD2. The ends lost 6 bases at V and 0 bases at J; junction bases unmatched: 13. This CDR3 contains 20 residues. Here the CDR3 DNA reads TGTGCCAGCAGCAGAGGGGGACTAGCGGGAGGCCGGTGGAGCACAGATACGCAGTATTTT. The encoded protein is CASSRGGLAGGRWSTDTQYF.

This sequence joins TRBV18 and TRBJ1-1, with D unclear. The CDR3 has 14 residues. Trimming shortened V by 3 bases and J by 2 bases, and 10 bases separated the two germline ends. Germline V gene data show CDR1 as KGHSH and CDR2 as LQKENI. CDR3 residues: CASSPLIVNTEAFF. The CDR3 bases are TGTGCCAGCTCACCCCTCATCGTTAACACTGAAGCTTTCTTT.

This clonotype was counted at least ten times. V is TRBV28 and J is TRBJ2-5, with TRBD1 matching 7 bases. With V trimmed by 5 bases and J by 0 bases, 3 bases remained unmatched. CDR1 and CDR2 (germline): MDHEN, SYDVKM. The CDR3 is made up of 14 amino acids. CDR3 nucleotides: TGTGCCAGCAGTCAAACAGGGGACCAAGAGACCCAGTACTTC. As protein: CASSQTGDQETQYF.